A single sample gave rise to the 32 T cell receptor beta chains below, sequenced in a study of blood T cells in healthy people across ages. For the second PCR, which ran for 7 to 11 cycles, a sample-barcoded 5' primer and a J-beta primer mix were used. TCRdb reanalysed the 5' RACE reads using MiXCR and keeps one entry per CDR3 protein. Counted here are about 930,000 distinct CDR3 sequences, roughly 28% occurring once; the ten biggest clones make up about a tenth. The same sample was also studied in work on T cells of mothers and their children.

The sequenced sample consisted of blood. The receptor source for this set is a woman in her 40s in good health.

In DNA form, the CDR3 reads TGTGCCAGCGGACGCCGGAGGGGCGGAGAGACCCAGTACTTC. The encoded protein is CASGRRRGGETQYF. V usage is TRBV7-2 and J usage is TRBJ2-5, with a weak D call TRBD2 (6 bases). Germline CDR1 SGHTA, CDR2 FQGNSA. The CDR3 consists of 14 residues. V gave up 8 bases and J gave up 4 bases, with 17 bases separating them.

CDR3 region: CASSMGDRGFF. In DNA, the CDR3 is TGTGCCAGCAGTATGGGCGACAGGGGTTTCTTT. V gene TRBV6-2 or TRBV6-3 combines with J gene TRBJ1-1, with 8 bases lining up with TRBD1. J was trimmed by 13 bases and V by 5 bases; bases with no gene match: 6. This CDR3 region has 11 residues. The germline V gene has CDR1 MNHEY and CDR2 SVGEGT.

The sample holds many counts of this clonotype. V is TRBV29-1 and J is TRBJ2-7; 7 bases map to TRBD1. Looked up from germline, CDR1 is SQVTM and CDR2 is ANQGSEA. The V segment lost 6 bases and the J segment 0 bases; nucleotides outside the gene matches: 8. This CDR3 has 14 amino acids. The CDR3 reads CSVARDSDSYEQYF. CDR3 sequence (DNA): TGCAGCGTGGCCCGGGACAGTGACTCCTACGAGCAGTACTTC.

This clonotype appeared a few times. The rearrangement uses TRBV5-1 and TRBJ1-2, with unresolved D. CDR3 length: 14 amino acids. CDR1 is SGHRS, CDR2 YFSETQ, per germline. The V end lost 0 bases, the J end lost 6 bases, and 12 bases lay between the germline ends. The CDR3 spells CASSLEIGTNGYTF. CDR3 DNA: TGCGCCAGCAGCTTGGAGATAGGAACGAATGGCTACACCTTC.

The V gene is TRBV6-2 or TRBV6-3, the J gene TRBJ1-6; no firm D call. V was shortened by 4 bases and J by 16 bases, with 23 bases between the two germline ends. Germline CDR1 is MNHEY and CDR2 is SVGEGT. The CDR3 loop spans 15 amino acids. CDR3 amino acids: CASSSRRRDASGLHF. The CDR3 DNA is TGTGCCAGCAGTTCCCGAAGACGTGATGCAAGCGGGCTCCACTTT.

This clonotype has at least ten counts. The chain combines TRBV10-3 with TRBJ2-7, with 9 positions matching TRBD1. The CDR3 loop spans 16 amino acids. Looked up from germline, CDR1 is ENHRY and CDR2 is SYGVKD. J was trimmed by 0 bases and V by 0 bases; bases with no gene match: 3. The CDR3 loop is CAISESPGQGSYEQYF. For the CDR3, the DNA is TGTGCCATCAGTGAGTCCCCGGGACAGGGCTCCTACGAGCAGTACTTC.

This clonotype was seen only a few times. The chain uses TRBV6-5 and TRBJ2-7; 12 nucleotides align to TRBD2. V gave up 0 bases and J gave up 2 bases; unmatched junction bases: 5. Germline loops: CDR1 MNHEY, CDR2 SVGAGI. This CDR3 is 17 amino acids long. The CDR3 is CASSYSLAGGFTYEQYF. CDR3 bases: TGTGCCAGCAGTTACTCTCTAGCGGGGGGGTTTACCTACGAGCAGTACTTC.

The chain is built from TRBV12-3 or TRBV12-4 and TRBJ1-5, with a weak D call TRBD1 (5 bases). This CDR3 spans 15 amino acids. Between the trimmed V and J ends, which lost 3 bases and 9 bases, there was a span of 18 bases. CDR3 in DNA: TGTGCCAGCAGTTTTCTCGGACACCAGCCGCGGCCCCAGCATTTT. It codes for CASSFLGHQPRPQHF.

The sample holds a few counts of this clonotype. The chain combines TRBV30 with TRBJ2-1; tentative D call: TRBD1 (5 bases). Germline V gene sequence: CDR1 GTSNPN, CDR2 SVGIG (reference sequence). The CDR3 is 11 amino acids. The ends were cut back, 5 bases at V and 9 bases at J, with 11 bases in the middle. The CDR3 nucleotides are TGTGCCTGGGACAGCCAACGTGAGCAGTTCTTC. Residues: CAWDSQREQFF.

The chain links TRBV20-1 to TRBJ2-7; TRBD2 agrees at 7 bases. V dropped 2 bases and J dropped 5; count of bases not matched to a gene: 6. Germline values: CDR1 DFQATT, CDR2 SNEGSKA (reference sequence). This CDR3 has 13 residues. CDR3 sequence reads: CSARQGGIDEQYF. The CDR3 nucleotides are TGCAGTGCTAGACAGGGAGGGATCGACGAGCAGTACTTC.

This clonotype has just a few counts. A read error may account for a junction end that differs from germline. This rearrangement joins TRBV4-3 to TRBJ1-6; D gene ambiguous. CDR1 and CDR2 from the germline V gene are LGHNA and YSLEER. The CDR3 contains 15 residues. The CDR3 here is CAGSQVVGEESPLHF. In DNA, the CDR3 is TGCGCCGGCAGCCAAGTGGTGGGAGAAGAGTCACCCCTCCACTTT.

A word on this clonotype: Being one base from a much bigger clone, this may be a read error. In nucleotides, the CDR3 is TGTGCCAGCAGCTTACGGCTAACCTACTCCTACGAGCAGTACTTC. Amino acids: CASSLRLTYSYEQYF. V is TRBV7-2 and J is TRBJ2-4; D is uncertain. The end of the DNA aligns better with TRBJ2-7, so the J call may be wrong. Germline lookup yields CDR1 SGHTA and CDR2 FQGNSA. There are 15 residues in the CDR3.

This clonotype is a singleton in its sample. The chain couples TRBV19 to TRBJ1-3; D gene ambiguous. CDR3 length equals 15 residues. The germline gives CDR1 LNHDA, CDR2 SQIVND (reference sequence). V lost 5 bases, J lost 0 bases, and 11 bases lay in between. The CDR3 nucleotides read TGTGCCAGTAGTCCGAACGGCTACTCTGGAAACACCATATATTTT. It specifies CASSPNGYSGNTIYF.

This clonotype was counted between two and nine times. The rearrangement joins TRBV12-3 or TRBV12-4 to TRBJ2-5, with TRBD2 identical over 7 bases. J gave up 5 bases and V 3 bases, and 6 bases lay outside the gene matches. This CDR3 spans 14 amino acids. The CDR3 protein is CASSFWGGKETQYF. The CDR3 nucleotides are TGTGCCAGCAGTTTCTGGGGAGGGAAGGAGACCCAGTACTTC.

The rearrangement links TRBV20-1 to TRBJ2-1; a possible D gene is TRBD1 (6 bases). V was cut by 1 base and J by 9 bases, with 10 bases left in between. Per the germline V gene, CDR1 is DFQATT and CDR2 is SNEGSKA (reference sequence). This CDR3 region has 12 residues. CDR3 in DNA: TGCAGTGCTAGAGTTGTGACAGGTGAGCAGTTCTTC. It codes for CSARVVTGEQFF.

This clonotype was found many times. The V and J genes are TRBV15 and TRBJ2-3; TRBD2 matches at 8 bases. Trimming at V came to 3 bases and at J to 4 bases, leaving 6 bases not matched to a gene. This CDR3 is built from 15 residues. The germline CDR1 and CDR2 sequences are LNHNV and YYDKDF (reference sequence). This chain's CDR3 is CATSRSGLASDTQYF. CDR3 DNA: TGTGCCACCAGCAGGAGCGGACTAGCATCAGATACGCAGTATTTT.

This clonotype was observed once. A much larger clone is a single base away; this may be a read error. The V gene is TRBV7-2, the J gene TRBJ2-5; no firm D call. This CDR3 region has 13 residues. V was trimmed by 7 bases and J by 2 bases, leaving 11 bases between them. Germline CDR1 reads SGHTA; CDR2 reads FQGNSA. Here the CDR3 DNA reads TGTGCCAGCAACCAACTCGGTCAAGAGACCCAGTACTTC. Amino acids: CASNQLGQETQYF.

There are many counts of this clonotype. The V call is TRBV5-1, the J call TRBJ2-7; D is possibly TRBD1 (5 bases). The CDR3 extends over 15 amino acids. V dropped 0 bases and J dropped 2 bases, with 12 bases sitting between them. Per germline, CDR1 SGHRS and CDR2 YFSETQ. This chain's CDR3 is CASSLGPDTTYEQYF. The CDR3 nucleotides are TGCGCCAGCAGCTTGGGGCCGGACACTACCTACGAGCAGTACTTC.

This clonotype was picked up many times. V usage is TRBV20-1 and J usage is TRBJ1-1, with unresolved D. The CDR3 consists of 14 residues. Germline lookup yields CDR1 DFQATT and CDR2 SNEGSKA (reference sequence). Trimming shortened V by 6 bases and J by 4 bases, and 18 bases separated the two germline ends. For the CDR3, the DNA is TGCAGTGCCCCCCAACCGAAGGATCTCACTGAAGCTTTCTTT. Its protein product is CSAPQPKDLTEAFF.

CDR3 in amino acids: CASSLGVIQGADTQYF. The DNA for the CDR3 is TGCGCCAGCAGCCTGGGTGTCATACAGGGAGCAGATACGCAGTATTTT. This rearrangement joins TRBV5-1 to TRBJ2-3, with a tentative D call TRBD1 (6 bases). Trimming stripped 4 bases from V and 4 bases from J, with 19 bases between. The V gene's germline CDR1 is SGHRS and CDR2 YFSETQ. The CDR3 spans 16 residues.

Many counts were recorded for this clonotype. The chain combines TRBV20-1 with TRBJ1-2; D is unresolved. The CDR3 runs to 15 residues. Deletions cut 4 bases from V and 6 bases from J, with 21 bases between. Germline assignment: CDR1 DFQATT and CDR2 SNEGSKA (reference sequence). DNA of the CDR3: TGCAGTGCTACCCCCGGAGGGCGCCCGCATAATGGCTACACCTTC. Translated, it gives CSATPGGRPHNGYTF.

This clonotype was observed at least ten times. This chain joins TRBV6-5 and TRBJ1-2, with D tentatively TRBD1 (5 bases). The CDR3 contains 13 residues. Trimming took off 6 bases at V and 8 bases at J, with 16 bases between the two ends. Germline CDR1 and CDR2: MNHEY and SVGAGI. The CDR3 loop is CASSNQGWEGYTF. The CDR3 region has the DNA TGTGCCAGCAGCAACCAGGGTTGGGAGGGCTACACCTTC.

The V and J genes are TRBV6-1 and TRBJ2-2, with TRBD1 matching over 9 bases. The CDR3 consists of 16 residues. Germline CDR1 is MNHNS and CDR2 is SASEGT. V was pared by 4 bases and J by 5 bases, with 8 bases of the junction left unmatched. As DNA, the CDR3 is TGTGCCAGCAGTGGACAGGGGGAGGTAGGGACCGGGGAGCTGTTTTTT. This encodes CASSGQGEVGTGELFF.

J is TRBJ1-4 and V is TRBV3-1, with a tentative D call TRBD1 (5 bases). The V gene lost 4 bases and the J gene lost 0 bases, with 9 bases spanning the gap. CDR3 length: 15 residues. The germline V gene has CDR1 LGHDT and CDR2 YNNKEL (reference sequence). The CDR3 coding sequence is TGTGCCAGCAGCCCCAGGGATACAACTAATGAAAAACTGTTTTTT. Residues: CASSPRDTTNEKLFF.

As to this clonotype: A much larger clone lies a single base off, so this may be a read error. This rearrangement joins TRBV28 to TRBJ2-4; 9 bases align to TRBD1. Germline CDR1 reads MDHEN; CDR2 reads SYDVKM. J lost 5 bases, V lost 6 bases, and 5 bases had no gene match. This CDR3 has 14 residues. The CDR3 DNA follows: TGTGCCAGCAGGACAGGGGGTGCCGAAAACATTCAGTACTTC. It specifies CASRTGGAENIQYF.

CDR3 nucleotides: TGTGCCAGTAGTATGGGGACAGCGAACTATGGCTACACCTTC. Amino acids: CASSMGTANYGYTF. The chain uses TRBV19 and TRBJ1-2; 7 nucleotides align to TRBD1. This CDR3 has 14 amino acids. Trimming at V came to 3 bases and at J to 2 bases, leaving 3 bases not matched to a gene. The V gene's germline CDR1 is LNHDA and CDR2 SQIVND (reference sequence).

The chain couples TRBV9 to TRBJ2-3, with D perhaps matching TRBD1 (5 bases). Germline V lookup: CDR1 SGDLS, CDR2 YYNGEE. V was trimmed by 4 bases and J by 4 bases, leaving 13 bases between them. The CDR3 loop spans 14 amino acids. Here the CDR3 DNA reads TGTGCCAGCAGCTTCCAGGGTTTCGCAGATACGCAGTATTTT. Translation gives CASSFQGFADTQYF. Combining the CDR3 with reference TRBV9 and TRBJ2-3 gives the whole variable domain DSGVTQTPKHLITATGQRVTLRCSPRSGDLSVYWYQQSLDQGLQFLIQYYNGEERAKGNILERFSAQQFPDLHSELNLSSLELGDSALYFCASSFQGFADTQYFGPGTRLTVL.

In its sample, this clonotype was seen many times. The CDR3 nucleotides read TGTGCCATTCGGGAGGGCGGGTCCTACAATGAGCAGTTCTTC. Its protein is CAIREGGSYNEQFF. The chain is built from TRBV10-3 and TRBJ2-1; 8 bases line up with TRBD2. Trimming cost V 9 bases and J 1 base; bases outside gene matches: 5. CDR3 length: 14 residues. CDR1 ENHRY and CDR2 SYGVKD come from the germline V gene.

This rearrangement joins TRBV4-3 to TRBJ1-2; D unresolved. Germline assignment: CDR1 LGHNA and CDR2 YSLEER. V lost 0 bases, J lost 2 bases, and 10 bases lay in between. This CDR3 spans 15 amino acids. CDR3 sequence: CASSQDLRANYGYTF. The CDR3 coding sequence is TGCGCCAGCAGCCAAGATCTGCGGGCGAACTATGGCTACACCTTC.

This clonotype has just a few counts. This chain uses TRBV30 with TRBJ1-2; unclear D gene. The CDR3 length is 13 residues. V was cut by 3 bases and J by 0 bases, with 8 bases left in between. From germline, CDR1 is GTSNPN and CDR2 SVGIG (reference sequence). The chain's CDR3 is CAWRESANYGYTF. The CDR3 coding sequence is TGTGCCTGGAGAGAGTCAGCTAACTATGGCTACACCTTC.

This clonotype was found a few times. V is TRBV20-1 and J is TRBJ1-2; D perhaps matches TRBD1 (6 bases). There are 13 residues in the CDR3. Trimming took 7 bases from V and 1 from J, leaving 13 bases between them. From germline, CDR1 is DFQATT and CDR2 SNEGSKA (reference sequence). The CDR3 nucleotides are TGCAGTGTCCACAGGGAGGGTAACTATGGCTACACCTTC. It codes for CSVHREGNYGYTF.

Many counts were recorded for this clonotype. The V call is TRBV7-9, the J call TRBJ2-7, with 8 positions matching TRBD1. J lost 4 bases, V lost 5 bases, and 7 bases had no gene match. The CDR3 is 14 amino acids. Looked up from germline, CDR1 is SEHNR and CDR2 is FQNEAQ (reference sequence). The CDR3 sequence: CASSNQGAGYEQYF. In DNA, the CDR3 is TGTGCCAGCAGCAACCAGGGGGCAGGTTACGAGCAGTACTTC.